Presented here are 30 T cell receptor beta chains from one specimen sequenced in a study of cytomegalovirus exposure and HLA in healthy donors. PCR was performed using 60 Vbeta and 13 Jbeta primers. Repertoires were generated with immunoSEQ multiplex PCR, while TCRdb's copy carries only in-frame clones and drops some. The table has around 100,000 clones, roughly 72% seen once; the top ten hold 5% to 6.5%. Sequenced material: PBMCs. The origin of the receptors is a woman aged 18 to 35 in good health and CMV-seropositive.

For the CDR3, the DNA is TGTGCCAGCAGCGTACTACACAATGAGCAGTTCTTC. Protein product: CASSVLHNEQFF. This rearrangement joins TRBV9 to TRBJ2-1; D unresolved. Germline lookup yields CDR1 SGDLS and CDR2 YYNGEE. V was cut by 1 base and J by 5 bases, with 4 bases left in between. The CDR3 has 12 amino acids.

Only a few counts were recorded for this clone. In DNA, the CDR3 is TGCGCCAGCAGCTTGGAGGGCTCTTTGCCCGGGACAGCGATCTATGGCTACACCTTC. It specifies CASSLEGSLPGTAIYGYTF. The V call is TRBV5-1, the J call TRBJ1-2; 7 bases fit TRBD1. The CDR3 has 19 residues. The V and J ends lost 0 bases and 4 bases, in that order; junction bases with no gene match: 18. Germline CDR1 SGHRS, CDR2 YFSETQ.

The chain has TRBV19 and TRBJ1-4, with D tentatively TRBD1 (5 bases). The germline V gene has CDR1 LNHDA and CDR2 SQIVND (reference sequence). V dropped 10 bases and J dropped 0 bases, with 15 bases sitting between them. The CDR3 is made up of 15 amino acids. CDR3 sequence (DNA): TGTGCCACCCAGGGAACGGCGGCAACTAATGAAAAACTGTTTTTT. This encodes CATQGTAATNEKLFF.

A word on this clone: In the same sample, other DNA sequences code for this CDR3. The rearrangement joins TRBV18 to TRBJ2-7; D unresolved. The CDR3 spans 12 residues. Trimming left V 6 bases short and J 0 bases short, with 6 bases between. Germline-derived CDR1 and CDR2 are KGHSH and LQKENI. CDR3 in amino acids: CASSPSSYEQYF. In DNA form, the CDR3 reads TGTGCCAGCTCCCCCAGCTCCTACGAGCAGTACTTC.

This chain joins TRBV4-2 and TRBJ2-7; TRBD2 aligns across 9 bases. With V trimmed by 1 base and J by 2 bases, 3 bases remained unmatched. From germline, CDR1 is LGHNA and CDR2 YNFKEQ. The CDR3 length is 15 residues. The CDR3 nucleotides are TGTGCCAGCAGCCAAGCGGCGGGAGGGGCCTACGAGCAGTACTTC. Translating it yields CASSQAAGGAYEQYF.

This sequence joins TRBV5-1 and TRBJ1-1; D remains ambiguous. Per the germline V gene, CDR1 is SGHRS and CDR2 is YFSETQ. The V and J ends lost 0 bases and 4 bases respectively, with 16 bases between them. This CDR3 is 16 amino acids long. Here the CDR3 reads CASSLEIGGLSTEAFF. CDR3 sequence (DNA): TGCGCCAGCAGCTTGGAGATCGGCGGACTGAGCACTGAAGCTTTCTTT.

The chain uses TRBV19 and TRBJ1-4; the match to TRBD1 covers 8 bases. The ends lost 8 bases at V and 4 bases at J; junction bases unmatched: 9. Germline CDR1 and CDR2: LNHDA and SQIVND (reference sequence). This CDR3 comprises 15 residues. The CDR3 DNA reads as TGTGCCAGTTCTTATGGACAGGGCCTTAATGAAAAACTGTTTTTT. It codes for CASSYGQGLNEKLFF. The full variable domain, its missing parts supplied by reference TRBV19 and TRBJ1-4, is DGGITQSPKYLFRKEGQNVTLSCEQNLNHDAMYWYRQDPGQGLRLIYYSQIVNDFQKGDIAEGYSVSREKKESFPLTVTSAQKNPTAFYLCASSYGQGLNEKLFFGSGTQLSVL.

This clone was observed a handful of times. The chain couples TRBV30 to TRBJ2-1; D is unclear. This CDR3 has 16 amino acids. The V gene's germline CDR1 is GTSNPN and CDR2 SVGIG (reference sequence). Trimming took off 2 bases at V and 2 bases at J, with 16 bases between the two ends. The CDR3 DNA follows: TGTGCCTGGAGTTTCCTTGGCGGTGGCACCTACAATGAGCAGTTCTTC. Translation gives CAWSFLGGGTYNEQFF.

V is TRBV29-1 and J is TRBJ2-5, with a possible D match to TRBD2 (5 bases). Germline lookup yields CDR1 SQVTM and CDR2 ANQGSEA. Trimming removed 0 bases at V and 2 bases at J, with 7 bases between. The CDR3 is 13 amino acids. The CDR3 here is CSVEEGAQETQYF. The DNA for the CDR3 is TGCAGCGTTGAAGAGGGAGCTCAAGAGACCCAGTACTTC.

The chain couples TRBV27 to TRBJ1-6; TRBD1 matches at 7 bases. Germline V gene sequence: CDR1 MNHEY, CDR2 SMNVEV (reference sequence). The CDR3 loop spans 17 amino acids. J lost 3 bases, V lost 5 bases, and 10 bases had no gene match. The CDR3 coding sequence is TGTGCCAGCAGTCTAGACAGGGCCAAAGACTATAATTCACCCCTCCACTTT. Residues: CASSLDRAKDYNSPLHF.

The chain carries TRBV6-1 and TRBJ2-7; 8 positions match TRBD2. V lost 4 bases to trimming and J lost 7 bases; unmatched junction nucleotides: 15. This CDR3 comprises 16 residues. Germline CDR1 MNHNS, CDR2 SASEGT. DNA for the CDR3: TGTGCCAGCAGTGCCCGAAGGATTAGCGGGATGTATGAGCAGTACTTC. Its protein product is CASSARRISGMYEQYF.

The sample holds a few counts of this clone. The CDR3 nucleotides read TGTGCCAGCAGCGTAGATTGGGAGGAGGACACTGAAGCTTTCTTT. Residues: CASSVDWEEDTEAFF. V and J are TRBV9 and TRBJ1-1; no clear D gene. The CDR3 consists of 15 residues. Per germline, CDR1 SGDLS and CDR2 YYNGEE. Trimming cost V 0 bases and J 3 bases, with 12 bases left between them. The whole variable domain, remainder taken from reference TRBV9 and TRBJ1-1, is DSGVTQTPKHLITATGQRVTLRCSPRSGDLSVYWYQQSLDQGLQFLIQYYNGEERAKGNILERFSAQQFPDLHSELNLSSLELGDSALYFCASSVDWEEDTEAFFGQGTRLTVV.

The genes are TRBV4-1 and TRBJ2-7; tentatively, D is TRBD2 (5 bases). With 1 base removed from V and 1 base from J, the gap between germline ends came to 11 bases. The length of the CDR3 is 15 residues. CDR1 MGHRA and CDR2 YSYEKL come from the germline V gene. The CDR3 region has the DNA TGCGCCAGCAGCCAAGTCCCGCCGGGGTCCTACGAGCAGTACTTC. It is translated as CASSQVPPGSYEQYF.

This clone was seen a single time. This chain's CDR3 is CASSLSTGFWYGYTF. CDR3 coding DNA: TGTGCCAGCAGCTTGTCCACAGGGTTTTGGTATGGCTACACCTTC. The V and J genes are TRBV5-6 and TRBJ1-2, with D possibly TRBD1 on 6 matching bases. There are 15 residues in the CDR3. Germline V gene lookup returns CDR1 SGHDT and CDR2 YYEEEE. The V end lost 1 base, the J end lost 5 bases, and 15 bases lay between the germline ends.

The chain couples TRBV30 to TRBJ1-4; D gene ambiguous. The CDR3 runs to 12 residues. Germline assignment: CDR1 GTSNPN and CDR2 SVGIG (reference sequence). V dropped 2 bases and J dropped 4 bases, with 5 bases sitting between them. CDR3 coding DNA: TGTGCCTGGAGTCGCGTTAATGAAAAACTGTTTTTT. This encodes CAWSRVNEKLFF.

The CDR3 coding sequence is TGTGCCAGCAGCTTAGCGCCTCCAGGAGCGGGAGGCTACAATGAGCAGTTCTTC. Its protein product is CASSLAPPGAGGYNEQFF. The chain is built from TRBV13 and TRBJ2-1, with TRBD2 identical over 9 bases. The CDR3 sequence is 18 residues long. V gave up 1 base and J gave up 3 bases; unmatched junction bases: 10. From germline, CDR1 is PRHDT and CDR2 FYEKMQ (reference sequence).

This clone is a singleton in its sample. This sequence joins TRBV7-9 and TRBJ2-7; 8 bases map to TRBD1. Germline V gives CDR1 SEHNR, CDR2 FQNEAQ (reference sequence). V dropped 4 bases and J dropped 6; count of bases not matched to a gene: 8. The CDR3 is made up of 14 amino acids. CDR3: CASSYTGQGFEQYF. In nucleotides, the CDR3 is TGTGCCAGCAGCTATACTGGACAGGGTTTCGAGCAGTACTTC. Complete variable domain (other parts from reference TRBV7-9 and TRBJ2-7): DTGVSQNPRHKITKRGQNVTFRCDPISEHNRLYWYRQTLGQGPEFLTYFQNEAQLEKSRLLSDRFSAERPKGSFSTLEIQRTEQGDSAMYLCASSYTGQGFEQYFGPGTRLTVT.

The V and J genes are TRBV7-2 and TRBJ1-1; 9 nucleotides match TRBD1. With V trimmed by 2 bases and J by 4 bases, 5 bases remained unmatched. This CDR3 is built from 15 residues. CDR1 and CDR2 from the germline V gene are SGHTA and FQGNSA. The CDR3: CASSLSTGGVTEAFF. The CDR3 nucleotides are TGTGCCAGCAGCTTATCGACAGGGGGAGTCACTGAAGCTTTCTTT.

The chain joins TRBV11-2 to TRBJ2-1, with 7 nucleotides matching TRBD1. CDR3 length equals 17 residues. V lost 2 bases, J lost 4 bases, and 11 bases stayed unmatched. The germline V gene encodes CDR1 SGHAT and CDR2 FQNNGV. The CDR3 DNA sequence: TGTGCCAGCAGCTTACGGGGTCCAGGGGGACAATACAATGAGCAGTTCTTC. Residues: CASSLRGPGGQYNEQFF.

The chain links TRBV29-1 to TRBJ2-7; D might be TRBD1 (8 bases). This CDR3 has 12 amino acids. The V gene's germline CDR1 is SQVTM and CDR2 ANQGSEA. Trimming shortened V by 7 bases and J by 3 bases, and 13 bases separated the two germline ends. As DNA, the CDR3 is TGCAGCGGGACAGGGACTAACTACGAGCAGTACTTC. It yields the protein CSGTGTNYEQYF.

For this clone: Here the CDR3 omits its conserved ending phenylalanine or tryptophan, so a read error is the likely source. Because the CDR3's place on the DNA is in doubt, the DNA is left out and the CDR3 is given as listed by TCRdb. The chain employs TRBV6-8 and TRBJ1-1; the table assigns TRBD1, which was not confirmed against the DNA. A total of 16 residues make up the CDR3, ends included. Germline CDR1 reads MNHGY; CDR2 reads SAAAGT. Here the CDR3 reads CASDESRAFMNTEALV.

The chain employs TRBV4-1 and TRBJ2-5; TRBD2 matches 9 bases. With V trimmed by 1 base and J by 9 bases, 15 bases remained unmatched. The CDR3 is 17 residues long. Germline V gives CDR1 MGHRA, CDR2 YSYEKL. Here the CDR3 reads CASSQASLGSGSSSQYF. The CDR3 DNA reads as TGCGCCAGCAGCCAAGCTTCCCTGGGTAGCGGGAGTTCGTCCCAGTACTTC.

The chain carries TRBV5-6 and TRBJ2-7; TRBD2 matches 16 bases. V lost 4 bases, J lost 13 bases, and 11 bases stayed unmatched. The CDR3 loop spans 15 amino acids. Germline V gene lookup returns CDR1 SGHDT and CDR2 YYEEEE. This CDR3 reads CASSLGTSGRAVEYF. Here the CDR3 DNA reads TGTGCCAGCAGCCTAGGGACTAGCGGGAGGGCCGTGGAATACTTC.

This chain connects TRBV18 to TRBJ1-1, with D maybe TRBD1 (6 bases). The CDR3 spans 14 residues. Trimming shortened V by 2 bases and J by 3 bases, and 10 bases separated the two germline ends. Germline lookup yields CDR1 KGHSH and CDR2 LQKENI. The CDR3 protein is CASSPTAGDTEAFF. For the CDR3, the DNA is TGTGCCAGCTCACCAACAGCAGGGGACACTGAAGCTTTCTTT.

Only one count was recorded for this clone. DNA for the CDR3: TGTGCCAGCAGTCCCCCCCGGGGGGCGCCCACAACCTACGAGCAGTACTTC. Amino acids: CASSPPRGAPTTYEQYF. The gene calls are TRBV28 and TRBJ2-7; weak D call: TRBD2 (7 bases). The V and J ends lost 5 bases and 2 bases respectively, with 22 bases between them. CDR3 length: 17 residues. Per germline, CDR1 MDHEN and CDR2 SYDVKM.

CDR3: CASGRLSGNTIYF. The CDR3 coding sequence is TGTGCCAGTGGCCGCCTCTCTGGAAACACCATATATTTT. The chain joins TRBV6-5 to TRBJ1-3; D is unclear. The CDR3 is made up of 13 amino acids. Germline V gives CDR1 MNHEY, CDR2 SVGAGI. The ends were cut back, 9 bases at V and 0 bases at J, with 9 bases in the middle.

The chain is built from TRBV9 and TRBJ2-5; 13 nucleotides line up with TRBD2. V lost 3 bases and J lost 2; bases outside the gene matches: 4. The CDR3 covers 16 residues. Germline V lookup: CDR1 SGDLS, CDR2 YYNGEE. The CDR3 reads CASSGGGLAGQETQYF. The CDR3 DNA reads as TGTGCCAGCAGCGGGGGGGGACTAGCGGGACAAGAGACCCAGTACTTC.

The chain carries TRBV9 and TRBJ1-1; a weak D match, TRBD1 (6 bases). Trimming took 0 bases from V and 1 from J, leaving 13 bases between them. The CDR3 is made up of 16 amino acids. In germline, CDR1 is SGDLS, CDR2 YYNGEE. CDR3 residues: CASSVGGGLGNTEAFF. The DNA of the CDR3 is TGTGCCAGCAGCGTAGGTGGGGGCCTCGGGAACACTGAAGCTTTCTTT.

The chain has TRBV5-1 and TRBJ2-1; D gene unclear. V was clipped by 2 bases and J by 0 bases, with 9 bases between them. CDR1 SGHRS and CDR2 YFSETQ come from the germline V gene. The CDR3 consists of 15 residues. The chain's CDR3 is CASSFPRSSYNEQFF. The CDR3 bases are TGCGCCAGCAGCTTCCCCAGATCCTCCTACAATGAGCAGTTCTTC.

J is TRBJ2-7 and V is TRBV6-5; no clear D gene. Trimming took off 4 bases at V and 0 bases at J, with 10 bases between the two ends. The CDR3 is made up of 14 amino acids. From germline, CDR1 is MNHEY and CDR2 SVGAGI. CDR3 protein: CASSSRAISYEQYF. The CDR3 nucleotides read TGTGCCAGCAGTTCAAGAGCCATCTCCTACGAGCAGTACTTC.